A single sample gave rise to the 19 T cell receptor beta chains below, sequenced in a study of blood T cell repertoires in COVID-19. The protocol was immunoSEQ multiplex PCR, while the TCRdb copy is restricted to in-frame clones and leaves out a portion. The sample shows 270,000 or so clones, roughly four fifths of them seen only once. Material: PBMCs or T cells enriched from blood (not recorded which). These TCRs come from a man over 45 who had recovered from COVID-19.

The count of this clone is one. The DNA of the CDR3 is TGTGCCAGCAGCTTAGCGCGGGACAGGGGGCTCACAGATACGCAGTATTTT. As protein: CASSLARDRGLTDTQYF. The chain joins TRBV7-9 to TRBJ2-3; TRBD1 aligns across 12 bases. V shed 0 bases and J 2 bases; nucleotides not matched to a gene: 3. The CDR3 is 17 residues long. Per germline, CDR1 SEHNR and CDR2 FQNEAQ (reference sequence).

The rearrangement joins TRBV5-1 to TRBJ2-2; possible D gene TRBD1, 5 bases. From germline, CDR1 is SGHRS and CDR2 YFSETQ. The CDR3 length is 15 residues. Trimming pared 4 bases from V and 5 bases from J, leaving 15 bases between. The CDR3 region has the DNA TGCGCCAGCAGCCTGGACCAGGGTGGAACCGGGGAGCTGTTTTTT. It specifies CASSLDQGGTGELFF. Looking up the rest from reference TRBV5-1 and TRBJ2-2 gives the full variable domain: KAGVTQTPRYLIKTRGQQVTLSCSPISGHRSVSWYQQTPGQGLQFLFEYFSETQRNKGNFPGRFSGRQFSNSRSEMNVSTLELGDSALYLCASSLDQGGTGELFFGEGSRLTVL.

The table lists this clone with a few counts. The chain uses TRBV30 and TRBJ1-2; D gene uncertain. The CDR3 is made up of 13 amino acids. Germline V gives CDR1 GTSNPN, CDR2 SVGIG (reference sequence). The V end was cut by 0 bases, the J end by 8 bases, with 13 bases between. CDR3 nucleotide sequence: TGTGCCTGGAGTGTAAGCCCGAACCTGGGCTACACCTTC. This encodes CAWSVSPNLGYTF.

This chain connects TRBV4-2 to TRBJ1-2, with TRBD1 identical over 10 bases. The CDR3 covers 15 residues. The junction had 5 bases not matched to a gene; V was cut back by 1 base and J by 6 bases. Germline V gene lookup returns CDR1 LGHNA and CDR2 YNFKEQ. In nucleotides, the CDR3 is TGTGCCAGCAGCCAAGCCCGGACAGGGGGGAATGGCTACACCTTC. Amino acids: CASSQARTGGNGYTF.

This chain connects TRBV5-1 to TRBJ2-4; D possibly corresponds to TRBD2 (6 bases). This CDR3 spans 14 amino acids. Trimming shortened V by 1 base and J by 5 bases, and 10 bases separated the two germline ends. Germline CDR1 reads SGHRS; CDR2 reads YFSETQ. The CDR3 sequence: CASSLSGDENIQYF. The CDR3 region has the DNA TGCGCCAGCAGCTTGTCGGGGGACGAAAACATTCAGTACTTC. Full variable domain (missing parts from reference TRBV5-1 and TRBJ2-4): KAGVTQTPRYLIKTRGQQVTLSCSPISGHRSVSWYQQTPGQGLQFLFEYFSETQRNKGNFPGRFSGRQFSNSRSEMNVSTLELGDSALYLCASSLSGDENIQYFGAGTRLSVL.

The gene calls are TRBV5-1 and TRBJ1-4; D remains unclear. V lost 5 bases and J 0 bases, leaving 8 bases between the germline ends. CDR3 length: 14 residues. Germline V gene sequence: CDR1 SGHRS, CDR2 YFSETQ. CDR3 DNA: TGCGCCAGCAGGATCGGGGCAACTAATGAAAAACTGTTTTTT. As protein: CASRIGATNEKLFF.

The gene calls are TRBV7-2 and TRBJ1-3; D uncertain. CDR1 and CDR2 (germline): SGHTA, FQGNSA. V lost 5 bases to trimming and J lost 2 bases, with 4 bases between them. The CDR3 covers 12 residues. The CDR3 nucleotides are TGTGCCAGCAGCCCAACTGGAAACACCATATATTTT. It encodes CASSPTGNTIYF.

As concerns this clone: One end of the junction varies from germline; a read error may be responsible. This sequence joins TRBV9 and TRBJ1-1; D is possibly TRBD1 (5 bases). CDR1 SGDLS and CDR2 YYNGEE come from the germline V gene. The length of the CDR3 is 13 residues. The CDR3 here is CASSEAPGTGAFF. The CDR3 nucleotides read TGTGCCAGCAGCGAGGCCCCCGGGACTGGAGCTTTCTTT.

The V call is TRBV27, the J call TRBJ2-1, with TRBD2 matching over 9 bases. Germline trimming cut 5 bases from V and 7 bases from J; bases unmatched to any gene: 15. The CDR3 consists of 17 residues. Germline V gene lookup returns CDR1 MNHEY and CDR2 SMNVEV (reference sequence). The CDR3, as DNA: TGTGCCAGCAGTCCTATCCTTTCCGCGGGAGGGCAGAATGAGCAGTTCTTC. This encodes CASSPILSAGGQNEQFF.

The V gene is TRBV28, the J gene TRBJ2-5, with D unresolved. The CDR3 sequence is 13 residues long. Looked up from germline, CDR1 is MDHEN and CDR2 is SYDVKM. V lost 8 bases, J lost 5 bases, and 15 bases lay in between. The CDR3 region has the DNA TGTGCCAGCCTTAGCCCGAGAGAGGAGACCCAGTACTTC. It yields the protein CASLSPREETQYF.

This clone was found a few times. The chain couples TRBV5-5 to TRBJ2-5, with D tentatively TRBD2 (6 bases). This CDR3 has 14 residues. CDR1 and CDR2 from the germline V gene are SGHKS and YYEKEE (reference sequence). V lost 4 bases, J lost 0 bases, and 10 bases lay in between. CDR3 sequence: CASSPRGYQETQYF. The CDR3 DNA is TGTGCCAGCAGCCCCCGGGGGTACCAAGAGACCCAGTACTTC.

The chain is built from TRBV5-1 and TRBJ2-1; 9 positions match TRBD2. The V gene end was trimmed by 0 bases and the J gene end by 7 bases; junction bases not matched to a gene: 8. This CDR3 is built from 16 residues. Germline CDR1 SGHRS, CDR2 YFSETQ. DNA of the CDR3: TGCGCCAGCAGCTTGGGCCCGGGACTAGCATCAAATGAGCAGTTCTTC. Translated, it gives CASSLGPGLASNEQFF.

The J gene is TRBJ2-7, the V gene TRBV20-1; 7 bases align to TRBD1. The CDR3 is made up of 14 amino acids. V shed 6 bases, J shed 6 bases, and the junction held 14 bases outside the gene matches. Germline assignment: CDR1 DFQATT and CDR2 SNEGSKA (reference sequence). The CDR3 loop is CSASTGASPSEQYF. The DNA of the CDR3 is TGCAGTGCCAGTACAGGGGCCTCCCCCTCCGAGCAGTACTTC.

The V call is TRBV6-5, the J call TRBJ2-5, with 7 bases aligning to TRBD1. Looked up from germline, CDR1 is MNHEY and CDR2 is SVGAGI. This CDR3 contains 13 residues. V was clipped by 6 bases and J by 0 bases; unmatched bases: 1. CDR3 DNA: TGTGCCAGCAGGGACAGGTACCAAGAGACCCAGTACTTC. Its translation: CASRDRYQETQYF.

This clone is a singleton in its sample. The chain has TRBV18 and TRBJ2-2, with 14 positions matching TRBD2. V shed 3 bases and J 5 bases; nucleotides not matched to a gene: 2. Germline CDR1 and CDR2: KGHSH and LQKENI. The CDR3 is 16 residues long. CDR3 sequence reads: CASSPWTSGRTGELFF. In DNA form, the CDR3 reads TGTGCCAGCTCACCCTGGACTAGCGGGAGGACCGGGGAGCTGTTTTTT.

The rearrangement joins TRBV19 to TRBJ1-5, with TRBD1 identical over 7 bases. The CDR3 is made up of 15 amino acids. Unmatched junction bases numbered 10, after V lost 4 bases and J lost 7 bases. Germline CDR1 and CDR2: LNHDA and SQIVND (reference sequence). Here the CDR3 reads CASSTRTGVRQPQHF. In DNA form, the CDR3 reads TGTGCCAGTAGTACACGGACAGGAGTACGGCAGCCCCAGCATTTT.

The V call is TRBV5-1, the J call TRBJ1-2; 8 nucleotides line up with TRBD1. The CDR3 sequence is 13 residues long. CDR1 and CDR2 (germline): SGHRS, YFSETQ. Germline trimming cut 2 bases from V and 7 bases from J; bases unmatched to any gene: 4. Here the CDR3 DNA reads TGCGCCAGCAGCTTAGGACAGGGAGGTGGCTACACCTTC. This codes for CASSLGQGGGYTF.

About this clone itself: The same CDR3 arises from other DNA sequences in this sample as well. This chain joins TRBV10-1 and TRBJ1-2, with TRBD1 matching over 9 bases. The germline gives CDR1 WNHNN, CDR2 SYGVQD (reference sequence). The CDR3 spans 13 residues. Unmatched junction bases numbered 2, after V lost 4 bases and J lost 5 bases. The CDR3, as DNA: TGCGCCAGCAGTGCCGGACAGGGGTATGGCTACACCTTC. Encoded protein: CASSAGQGYGYTF.

The V call is TRBV28, the J call TRBJ1-5, with 10 bases matching TRBD1. This CDR3 is 17 amino acids long. Germline V gives CDR1 MDHEN, CDR2 SYDVKM. V shed 3 bases and J 7 bases; nucleotides not matched to a gene: 12. CDR3 coding DNA: TGTGCCAGCAGTTTTTGGGGACGGACAGGGGGAGGGCAGCCCCAGCATTTT. Residues: CASSFWGRTGGGQPQHF. Variable domain in full (rest from reference TRBV28 and TRBJ1-5): DVKVTQSSRYLVKRTGEKVFLECVQDMDHENMFWYRQDPGLGLRLIYFSYDVKMKEKGDIPEGYSVSREKKERFSLILESASTNQTSMYLCASSFWGRTGGGQPQHFGDGTRLSIL.